This TCR beta chain is drawn from a study of chemoradiotherapy in HPV16-positive cancers. Study results and caveats: HPV-responsive T-cell expansion during chemoradiotherapy was linked to improved recurrence-free survival in HPV16-positive patients. Functional assays defining HPV-specific T cells used only a couple of HPV16-positive patients.

Produced via immunoSEQ multiplex PCR; TCRdb's table is partial and in-frame only. The sample lists a few thousand clones; 80% to 90% were seen once. With regard to this clone: The antigen is undetermined.

Trimming took 3 bases from V and 8 from J, leaving 16 bases between them. The CDR3 is 14 residues long. Germline CDR1 MNHEY, CDR2 SMNVEV (reference sequence). The sequenced sample was tumor tissue, obtained from a patient who underwent chemoradiotherapy. This receptor was identified in a human donor with HPV-associated anogenital cancer. J is TRBJ1-2 and V is TRBV27, with a tentative D call TRBD1 (5 bases). CDR3 in DNA: TGTGCCAGCAGTTTTCGGGGGGGGTCGGGCGGCTACACCTTC. The encoded protein is CASSFRGGSGGYTF.